This T cell receptor (beta chain) was sequenced for a study of blood T cells in healthy people across ages (dated by TCRdb to the mid-2010s). About the full investigation: In model experiments, template switching captured roughly one uniquely barcoded TCR beta cDNA molecule for every two T cells. Using deep sequencing normalized with unique cDNA molecular identifiers, the study measured how TCR beta repertoire diversity changes with age. Donors were grouped into four age groups: young (average 16 years), middle-aged (39), aged (approximately 67) and long-lived (approximately 75). To avoid experimental bias, donors of different ages were distributed randomly across sequencing lanes. Two additional independent replicas of 1 million unique cDNA reads from the same blood draw were analyzed for two donors (one aged 18 to 29 and one aged 80 or older).

Systemically healthy Caucasian individuals from Russia, roughly 40 in total and aged about 6 to 100 years, were included as donors. Ten milliliters of peripheral blood were drawn from each donor into EDTA-treated Vacutainer tubes. PBMCs were isolated by Ficoll-Paque density-gradient centrifugation, with at least 7 million obtained per sample. Total RNA, at least 6 micrograms per sample, was extracted from PBMCs with Trizol reagent. The percentages of naive CD45RAhigh/CD27high T cells were determined by flow cytometry on a PBMC aliquot from every donor. Libraries were built with 5' RACE. The reads were generated on an Illumina HiSeq 2500. A second PCR of about 6 to 11 cycles was performed with a sample-barcoded 5' primer and a J-beta primer mix. Each TCR beta cDNA molecule received a unique molecular identifier from a template-switch 5' adaptor carrying 12 random nucleotides. Each sample yielded at least 2.5 million CDR3-containing paired-end reads. First-strand cDNA was synthesized from all RNA with the Mint cDNA synthesis kit, primed by a TRBC-specific oligonucleotide. After uracil-DNA glycosylase treatment, a first 18-cycle PCR used universal primers M1SS and BC2_uni_R on all cDNA. The authors processed their data as follows. Normalization of each sample was performed by random selection of 1 million high-quality reads, each carrying a distinct molecular identifier. Instead of being binned into consensus sequences, reads that shared molecular identifiers were thrown out. MiTCR, set to a Q25 quality threshold and the strictest error-elimination algorithm, was used for CDR3 identification, clonotype clustering and error correction. A nonparametric unseen species model with Euler transformation was used to estimate a lower bound on total TCR beta diversity. The public sequencing data were trimmed at Q25 with fastp and processed into clonotypes with MiXCR by TCRdb, which kept only in-frame beta chains. Merged by CDR3 protein, the rows form single entries marked with the most common genes and DNA. The V and J calls were not made by the authors but by TCRdb's processing. A total of 1.5 million to 2 million distinct CDR3 sequences appear in this sample, 49% of them only once. The ten largest clonotypes hold 2% to 2.5% of the sample.

This clonotype showed up just a few times. The antigen it binds to is not known. Nothing much larger sits one base from this clone, and base qualities are not available. Including the terminal cysteine and phenylalanine, the CDR3 comprises 12 residues. Just the 36-base CDR3 DNA is kept, in frame starting at base 1. Cut back by 5 bases and 6 bases, the V and J ends lie 10 bases apart. The CDR1 and CDR2 encoded by the germline V gene are SGHAT and FQNNGV. General findings and caveats noted by the study authors: There was a strong correlation between observed TCR beta diversity and the percentage of naive T cells measured by flow cytometry. Compared with the aged group, more naive CD4+ T cells, fewer expanded clones and increased TCR diversity were shown by the long-lived group, suggesting age selection. The CMV infection status of donors was not known, potentially confounding age-related changes in expanded clonotypes. Estimates of total diversity based on one million sequenced T cells were regarded as lower bounds and as underestimates. Observed TCR beta diversity per million T cells fell roughly linearly with age, and a significant reduction was already apparent by age around 40. Because profiling used bulk unsorted PBMCs, naive and antigen-experienced compartments could not be compared conclusively.

The sequence was collected from a woman in her forties in good health. Sequencing was carried out using blood. The chain links TRBV11-2 with TRBJ1-2; tentative D gene TRBD1, with 6 bases matching. The DNA sequence is given as TGTGCCAGCAGCCAGGAGGGGGATGGCTACACCTTC. It is translated as CASSQEGDGYTF.